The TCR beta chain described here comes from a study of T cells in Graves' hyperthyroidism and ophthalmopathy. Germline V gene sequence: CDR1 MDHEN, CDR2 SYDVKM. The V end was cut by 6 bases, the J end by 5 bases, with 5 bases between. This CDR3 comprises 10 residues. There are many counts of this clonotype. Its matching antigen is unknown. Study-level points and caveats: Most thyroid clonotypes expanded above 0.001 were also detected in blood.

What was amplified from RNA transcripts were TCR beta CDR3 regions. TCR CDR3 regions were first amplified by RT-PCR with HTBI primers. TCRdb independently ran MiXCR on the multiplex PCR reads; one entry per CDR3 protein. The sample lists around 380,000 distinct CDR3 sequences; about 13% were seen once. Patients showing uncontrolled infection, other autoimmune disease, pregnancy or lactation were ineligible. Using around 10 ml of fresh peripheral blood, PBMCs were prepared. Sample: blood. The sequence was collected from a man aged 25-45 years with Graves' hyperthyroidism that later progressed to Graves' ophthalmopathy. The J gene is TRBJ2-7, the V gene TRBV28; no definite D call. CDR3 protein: CASSLNEQYF. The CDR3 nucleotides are TGTGCCAGCAGCCTAAACGAGCAGTACTTC.